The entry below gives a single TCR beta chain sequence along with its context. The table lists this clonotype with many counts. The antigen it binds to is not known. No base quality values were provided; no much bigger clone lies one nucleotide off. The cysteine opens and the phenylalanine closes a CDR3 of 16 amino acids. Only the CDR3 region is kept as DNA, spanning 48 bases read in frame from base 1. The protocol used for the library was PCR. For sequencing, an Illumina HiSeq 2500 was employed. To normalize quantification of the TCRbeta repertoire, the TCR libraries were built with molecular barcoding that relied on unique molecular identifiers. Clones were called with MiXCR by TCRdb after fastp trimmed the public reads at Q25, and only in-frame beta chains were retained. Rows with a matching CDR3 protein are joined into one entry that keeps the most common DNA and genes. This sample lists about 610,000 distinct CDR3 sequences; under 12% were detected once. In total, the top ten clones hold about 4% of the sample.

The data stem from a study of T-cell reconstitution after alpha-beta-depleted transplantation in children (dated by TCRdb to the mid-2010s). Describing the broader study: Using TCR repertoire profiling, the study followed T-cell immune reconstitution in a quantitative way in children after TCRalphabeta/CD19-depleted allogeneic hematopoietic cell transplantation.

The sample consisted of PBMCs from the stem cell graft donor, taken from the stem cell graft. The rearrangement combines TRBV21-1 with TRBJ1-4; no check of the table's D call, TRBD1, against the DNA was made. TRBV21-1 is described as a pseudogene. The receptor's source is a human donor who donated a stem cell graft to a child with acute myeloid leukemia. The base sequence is TGTGCCAGCAGCAAATCCTCAGAGCCGACGAGAGACAGCCTGTTTTTT. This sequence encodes CASSKSSEPTRDSLFF.